This record covers a single T cell receptor beta chain. The entry originates in a study of blood T cell repertoires in COVID-19. Study details: From T cells, B-cell-depleted T cells, or PBMCs came the material, which was cDNA or gDNA.

Researchers sorted participants into cohorts using their self-reported clinical history. Sequenced by immunoSEQ multiplex PCR; TCRdb stores in-frame clones only, minus some. The data hold a few hundred thousand clones, with around 85% observed a single time. The sequence derives from a woman aged 60-75 years who had recovered from COVID-19. The material sequenced was PBMCs or T cells enriched from blood (not recorded which).

The CDR3 is CASSSPGQGTTGELFF. As DNA, the CDR3 is TGTGCCAGCAGCTCCCCGGGGCAGGGGACGACCGGGGAGCTGTTTTTT. The V call is TRBV7-9, the J call TRBJ2-2, with D tentatively TRBD1 (6 bases). Trimming removed 4 bases at V and 5 bases at J, with 17 bases between. The CDR3 consists of 16 residues. Germline assignment: CDR1 SEHNR and CDR2 FQNEAQ (reference sequence).